This TCR beta chain was sequenced for a study of shared T cell receptors in the human thymus. Trimming took 4 bases from V and 0 from J, leaving 12 bases between them. CDR3 length: 15 amino acids. Germline assignment: CDR1 MNHEY and CDR2 SVGAGI. Profiled with immunoSEQ multiplex PCR; TCRdb holds only in-frame clones, not every one. The sample has some 700,000 clones; more than 75% are singletons. The sample was also reused in another study, on human thymus T cells. That work states: Thymic resections from corrective heart surgery supplied the tissue. Within thymic and blood repertoires, V and J gene usage appeared to be biased.

J is TRBJ1-1 and V is TRBV6-5; tentative D call: TRBD1 (6 bases). This receptor was identified in a boy under two years old with a congenital heart defect. The sequenced material came from thymocytes. The CDR3 DNA reads TGTGCCAGCAGTTGTCGGACAGTTCTGAACACTGAAGCTTTCTTT. This encodes CASSCRTVLNTEAFF.